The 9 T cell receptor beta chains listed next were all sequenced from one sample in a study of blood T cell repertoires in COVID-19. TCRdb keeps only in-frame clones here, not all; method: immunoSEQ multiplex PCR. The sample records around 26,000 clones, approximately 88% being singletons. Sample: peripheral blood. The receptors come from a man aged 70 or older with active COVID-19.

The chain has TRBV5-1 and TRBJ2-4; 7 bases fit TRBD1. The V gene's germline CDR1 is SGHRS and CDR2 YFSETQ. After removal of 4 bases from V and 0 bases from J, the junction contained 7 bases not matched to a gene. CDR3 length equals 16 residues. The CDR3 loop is CASSQMTGLAKNIQYF. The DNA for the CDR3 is TGCGCCAGCAGCCAGATGACAGGGCTAGCCAAAAACATTCAGTACTTC.

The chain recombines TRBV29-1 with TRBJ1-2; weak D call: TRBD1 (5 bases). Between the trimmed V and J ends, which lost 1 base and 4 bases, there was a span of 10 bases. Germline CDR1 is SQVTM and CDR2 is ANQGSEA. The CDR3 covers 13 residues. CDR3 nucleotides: TGCAGCGTTGAAGCGGGGGACCTCTATGGCTACACCTTC. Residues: CSVEAGDLYGYTF.

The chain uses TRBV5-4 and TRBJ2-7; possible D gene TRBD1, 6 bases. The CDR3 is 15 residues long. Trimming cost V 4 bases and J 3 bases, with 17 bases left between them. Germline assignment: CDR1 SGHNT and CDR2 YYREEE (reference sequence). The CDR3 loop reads CASSQKDRFIYEQYF. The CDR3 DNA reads TGTGCCAGCAGCCAAAAGGACAGATTTATCTACGAGCAGTACTTC.

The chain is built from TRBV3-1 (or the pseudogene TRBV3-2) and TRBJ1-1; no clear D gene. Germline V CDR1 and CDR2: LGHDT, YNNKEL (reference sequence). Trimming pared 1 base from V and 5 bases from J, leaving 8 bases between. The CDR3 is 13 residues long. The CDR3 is CASSQGPGTEAFF. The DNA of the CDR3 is TGTGCCAGCAGCCAAGGACCGGGAACTGAAGCTTTCTTT.

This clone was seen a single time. The CDR3 spells CASRPRGRTYEQYF. Written as DNA, the CDR3 is TGTGCCAGCAGGCCCAGGGGGAGGACCTACGAGCAGTACTTC. The V gene is TRBV6-5, the J gene TRBJ2-7; D perhaps matches TRBD1 (7 bases). Looked up from germline, CDR1 is MNHEY and CDR2 is SVGAGI. This CDR3 comprises 14 residues. V was clipped by 6 bases and J by 2 bases, with 14 bases between them.

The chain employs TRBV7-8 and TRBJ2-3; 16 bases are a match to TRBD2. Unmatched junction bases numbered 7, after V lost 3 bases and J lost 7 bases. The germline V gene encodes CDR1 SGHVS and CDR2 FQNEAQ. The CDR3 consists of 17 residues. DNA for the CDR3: TGTGCCAGCAGCTTCCTGGAGGGACTAGCGGGGGGGAATACGCAGTATTTT. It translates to CASSFLEGLAGGNTQYF. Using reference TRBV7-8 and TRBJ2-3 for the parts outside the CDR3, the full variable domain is GAGVSQSPRYKVAKRGQDVALRCDPISGHVSLFWYQQALGQGPEFLTYFQNEAQLDKSGLPSDRFFAERPEGSVSTLKIQRTQQEDSAVYLCASSFLEGLAGGNTQYFGPGTRLTVL.

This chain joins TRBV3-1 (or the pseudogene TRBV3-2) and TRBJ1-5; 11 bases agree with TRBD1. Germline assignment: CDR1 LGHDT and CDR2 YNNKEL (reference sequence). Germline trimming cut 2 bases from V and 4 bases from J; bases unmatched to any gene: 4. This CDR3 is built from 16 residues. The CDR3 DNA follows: TGTGCCAGCAGCCAATCGGGGACAGGGGGGAATCAGCCCCAGCATTTT. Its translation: CASSQSGTGGNQPQHF.

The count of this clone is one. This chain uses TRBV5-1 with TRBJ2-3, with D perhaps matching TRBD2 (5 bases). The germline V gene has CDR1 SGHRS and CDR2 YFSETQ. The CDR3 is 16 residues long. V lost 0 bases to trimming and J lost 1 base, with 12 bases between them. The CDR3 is CASSLDGRTGTDTQYF. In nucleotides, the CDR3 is TGCGCCAGCAGCTTGGATGGCCGGACTGGCACAGATACGCAGTATTTT.

The CDR3 here is CASSFWGVGTGELFF. The CDR3 DNA is TGTGCCAGCAGCTTCTGGGGAGTGGGAACCGGGGAGCTGTTTTTT. This chain uses TRBV5-6 with TRBJ2-2; TRBD2 might be the D (5 bases). CDR1 is SGHDT and CDR2 is YYEEEE in the germline V gene. Trimming took 2 bases from V and 5 from J, leaving 13 bases between them. The CDR3 is 15 residues long.